This is a list of T cell receptor beta chains from one sample in a study of Ad26.COV2.S vaccination and SARS-CoV-2 variants. Generated by immunoSEQ multiplex PCR, the TCRdb table keeps only in-frame clones and is missing some. This table holds approximately 340,000 clones, roughly 85% found once. The material sequenced was peripheral blood, taken in a trial of Ad26.COV2.S vaccine versus placebo. The source of these receptors is a person aged 18 to 59 who received the Ad26.COV2.S COVID-19 vaccine or a placebo. Both conserved end residues are part of each CDR3. A D gene is named only where the DNA matches it firmly. Only some rows state a clone size, as once, few, many or a class for expanded clones.

size: .
J: TRBJ1-4
V: TRBV4-1
D: .
DNA: TGCGCCAGCAGCCAAGCGGGTTTGGGGCGGGATGAAAAACTGTTTTTT
CDR3: CASSQAGLGRDEKLFF

size: .
J: TRBJ1-1
V: TRBV7-9
D: .
DNA: TGTGCCAGCAGCTCTACAACAGGGTTAATTGAAGCTTTCTTT
CDR3: CASSSTTGLIEAFF

size: .
J: TRBJ1-1
V: TRBV11-2
D: TRBD1
DNA: TGTGCCAGCAGCTTCCGGGACAGGCTCGAAGCTTTCTTT
CDR3: CASSFRDRLEAFF

size: .
J: TRBJ1-4
V: TRBV6-2/TRBV6-3
D: .
DNA: TGTGCCAGCAGCCCCGGGTGGCAGTGGATTTTT
CDR3: CASSPGWQWIF

size: .
J: TRBJ2-3
V: TRBV6-2/TRBV6-3
D: TRBD2
DNA: TGTGCCAGCAGTGATGGGACTAGCGGGGGCGGCCCCACAGATACGCAGTATTTT
CDR3: CASSDGTSGGGPTDTQYF

size: .
J: TRBJ2-7
V: TRBV14
D: .
DNA: TGTGCCAGCAGCCAAGGGGTAGTGAAGTACTTC
CDR3: CASSQGVVKYF

size: .
J: TRBJ2-7
V: TRBV7-6
D: .
DNA: TGTGCCAGCAGCGAAAAAAGGGGCGATGGCGGGGCCCCCGGCGAGCAGTACTTC
CDR3: CASSEKRGDGGAPGEQYF

size: .
J: TRBJ1-2
V: TRBV21-1
D: .
DNA: TGTGCCAGCAGCATTACGACAATCGGGGTCGTTTGGGATGGCTACACCTTC
CDR3: CASSITTIGVVWDGYTF

size: .
J: TRBJ2-7
V: TRBV15
D: .
DNA: TGTGCCACCAGCAGAGTCGGCGGCTACGAGCAGTACTTC
CDR3: CATSRVGGYEQYF

size: .
J: TRBJ1-4
V: TRBV19
D: .
DNA: TGTGCCAGTAGTAAGAGGACTAATGAAAAACTGTTTTTT
CDR3: CASSKRTNEKLFF

size: .
J: TRBJ2-2
V: TRBV27
D: .
DNA: TGTGCCAGCAGTCCCGGGGCAGGGGAGAACACCGGGGAGCTGTTTTTT
CDR3: CASSPGAGENTGELFF

size: .
J: TRBJ2-3
V: TRBV27
D: .
DNA: TGTGCCAGCAGTTTATCGAACTGGGGACGCACAGATACGCAGTATTTT
CDR3: CASSLSNWGRTDTQYF

size: .
J: TRBJ1-5
V: TRBV7-4
D: TRBD1
DNA: TGTGCCAGCAGCTACACCCAGGACAGGAATCAGCCCCAGCATTTT
CDR3: CASSYTQDRNQPQHF

size: .
J: TRBJ2-7
V: TRBV15
D: .
DNA: TGTGCCACCAGCAGAGATCGGCGCTACGAGCAGTACTTC
CDR3: CATSRDRRYEQYF

size: once
J: TRBJ2-1
V: TRBV10-3
D: .
DNA: TGTGCCATCAGTGGTTGGGGGGTCATGGACAATGAGCAGTTCTTC
CDR3: CAISGWGVMDNEQFF

size: many
J: TRBJ2-2
V: TRBV5-1
D: .
DNA: TGCGCCAGCAGCCTCGGAAGGGCCGGGGAGCTGTTTTTT
CDR3: CASSLGRAGELFF

size: .
J: TRBJ2-7
V: TRBV7-2
D: TRBD1
DNA: TGTGCCAGCAGCTTAGGCTATGGGCTGGGACAGGGAGTCTACGAGCAGTACTTC
CDR3: CASSLGYGLGQGVYEQYF

size: .
J: TRBJ1-1
V: TRBV6-6
D: .
DNA: TGTGCCAGCAGTTACGAGGGGCACACTGAAGCTTTCTTT
CDR3: CASSYEGHTEAFF

size: .
J: TRBJ2-3
V: TRBV28
D: .
DNA: TGTGCCAGCAGTCTACAGAAAGATACGCAGTATTTT
CDR3: CASSLQKDTQYF

size: .
J: TRBJ1-1
V: TRBV5-1
D: .
DNA: TGCGCCAGCAGCCCTAACGAAGGGACTAGGAACACTGAAGCTTTCTTT
CDR3: CASSPNEGTRNTEAFF

size: once
J: TRBJ2-1
V: TRBV10-1
D: .
DNA: TGCGCCAGCAGTGAGTCGGGGCGGAGCTCCTACAATGAGCAGTTCTTC
CDR3: CASSESGRSSYNEQFF

size: .
J: TRBJ2-2
V: TRBV3-1/TRBV3-2
D: .
DNA: TGTGCCAGCAGCCAAGAGGCGTCTAGGATCGGGGAGCTGTTTTTT
CDR3: CASSQEASRIGELFF

size: .
J: TRBJ2-6
V: TRBV5-5
D: TRBD1
DNA: TGTGCCAGCAGCCAAACCGGGACAGGGGCCTCTGGGGCCAACGTCCTGACTTTC
CDR3: CASSQTGTGASGANVLTF

size: .
J: TRBJ1-4
V: TRBV19
D: TRBD1
DNA: TGTGCCAGTAGTTCCTACAGGGGGCAGGTGTCACCTAATGAAAAACTGTTTTTT
CDR3: CASSSYRGQVSPNEKLFF

size: .
J: TRBJ1-1
V: TRBV10-3
D: TRBD1
DNA: TGTGCCATCAGTGAGCGGAGGGGGCGCGTGGCGAACACTGAAGCTTTCTTT
CDR3: CAISERRGRVANTEAFF

size: .
J: TRBJ2-4
V: TRBV10-1
D: .
DNA: TGCGCCAGTTCCAGGGCCGTGGGAGCCAAAAACATTCAGTACTTC
CDR3: CASSRAVGAKNIQYF

size: once
J: TRBJ2-3
V: TRBV7-9
D: .
DNA: TGTGCCAGCAGCTTAGGCCTATCAAGCGAAGGAGATACGCAGTATTTT
CDR3: CASSLGLSSEGDTQYF

size: once
J: TRBJ2-6
V: TRBV5-6
D: TRBD2
DNA: TGTGCCAGCAGCTTCGTTACTAGCGGGGGGGCAGCTGGGGCCAACGTCCTGACTTTC
CDR3: CASSFVTSGGAAGANVLTF

size: .
J: TRBJ1-2
V: TRBV3-1/TRBV3-2
D: TRBD1
DNA: TGTGCCAGCAGCCCTGCAGGGGGCGGGTATGGCTACACCTTC
CDR3: CASSPAGGGYGYTF

size: .
J: TRBJ2-3
V: TRBV3-1/TRBV3-2
D: .
DNA: TGTGCCAGCAGGGAAGGGACTGGGGGCCCGGCAGATACGCAGTATTTT
CDR3: CASREGTGGPADTQYF

size: once
J: TRBJ2-7
V: TRBV5-6
D: TRBD1
DNA: TGTGCCAGCAGCCGAGGGACAGGGAATTTCAAGCAGTACTTC
CDR3: CASSRGTGNFKQYF

size: once
J: TRBJ2-7
V: TRBV5-1
D: .
DNA: TGCGCCAGCAGCCCTGCTGGGCTAGTGAGGTCCTACGAGCAGTACTTC
CDR3: CASSPAGLVRSYEQYF

size: .
J: TRBJ1-3
V: TRBV10-3
D: .
DNA: TGTGCCACACAACAGGCGGCTGGAAACACCATATATTTT
CDR3: CATQQAAGNTIYF